This T cell receptor (beta chain) was documented in a study of cytomegalovirus exposure and HLA in healthy donors. The CDR3 is made up of 14 amino acids. Germline V gene data show CDR1 as SGHRS and CDR2 as YFSETQ. V lost 0 bases and J 5 bases, leaving 10 bases between the germline ends. The PCR ran on 60 Vbeta and 13 Jbeta primers. This table comes from immunoSEQ multiplex PCR, and its TCRdb copy is limited to in-frame clones, with some not included. The table shows 130,000 to 150,000 clones, with around 77% occurring only once. The sample was PBMCs. The rearrangement links TRBV5-1 to TRBJ2-3; possible D gene TRBD2, 6 bases. The sequence was collected from a woman aged 40 to 50 in good health and CMV-seropositive. The DNA for the CDR3 is TGCGCCAGCAGCTTGGGAACAGCGGGAGATACGCAGTATTTT. Its translation is CASSLGTAGDTQYF.